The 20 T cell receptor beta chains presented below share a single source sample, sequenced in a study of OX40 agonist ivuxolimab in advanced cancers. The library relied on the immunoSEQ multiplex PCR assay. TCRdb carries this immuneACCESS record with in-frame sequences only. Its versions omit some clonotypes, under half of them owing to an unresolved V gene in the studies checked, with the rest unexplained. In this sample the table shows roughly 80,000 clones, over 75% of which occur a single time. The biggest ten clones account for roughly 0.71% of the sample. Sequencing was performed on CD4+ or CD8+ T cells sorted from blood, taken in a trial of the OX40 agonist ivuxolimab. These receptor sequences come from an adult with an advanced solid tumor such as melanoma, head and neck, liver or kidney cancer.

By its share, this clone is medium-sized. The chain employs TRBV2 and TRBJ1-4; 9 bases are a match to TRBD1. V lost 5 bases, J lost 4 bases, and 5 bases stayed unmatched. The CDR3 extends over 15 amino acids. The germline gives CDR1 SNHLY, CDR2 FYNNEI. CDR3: CASSRWGQGNEKLFF. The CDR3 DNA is TGTGCCAGCAGTAGATGGGGACAGGGTAATGAAAAACTGTTTTTT. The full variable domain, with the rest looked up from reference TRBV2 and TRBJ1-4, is EPEVTQTPSHQVTQMGQEVILRCVPISNHLYFYWYRQILGQKVEFLVSFYNNEISEKSEIFDDQFSVERPDGSNFTLKIRSTKLEDSAMYFCASSRWGQGNEKLFFGSGTQLSVL.

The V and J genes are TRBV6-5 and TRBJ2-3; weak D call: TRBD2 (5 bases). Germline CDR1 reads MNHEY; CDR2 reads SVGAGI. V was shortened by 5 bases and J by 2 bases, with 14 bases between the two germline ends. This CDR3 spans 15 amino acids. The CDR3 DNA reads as TGTGCCAGCAGTCTAGCCGGGGATTACACAGATACGCAGTATTTT. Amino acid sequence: CASSLAGDYTDTQYF.

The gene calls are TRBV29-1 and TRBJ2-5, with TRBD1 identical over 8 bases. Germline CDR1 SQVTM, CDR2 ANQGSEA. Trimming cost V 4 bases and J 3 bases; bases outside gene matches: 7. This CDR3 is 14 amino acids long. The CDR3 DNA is TGCAGCGTTGCCCTGGGGGACAGGAAAGAGACCCAGTACTTC. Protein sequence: CSVALGDRKETQYF.

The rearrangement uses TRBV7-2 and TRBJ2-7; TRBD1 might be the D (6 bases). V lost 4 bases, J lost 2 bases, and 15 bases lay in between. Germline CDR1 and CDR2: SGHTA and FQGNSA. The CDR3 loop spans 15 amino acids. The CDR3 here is CASSSYRGQAYEQYF. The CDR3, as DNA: TGTGCCAGCAGCTCATATCGGGGACAAGCCTACGAGCAGTACTTC.

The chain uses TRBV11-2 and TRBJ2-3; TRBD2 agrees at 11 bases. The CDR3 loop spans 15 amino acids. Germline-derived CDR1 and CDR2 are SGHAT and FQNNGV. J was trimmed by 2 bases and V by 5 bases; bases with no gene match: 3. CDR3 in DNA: TGTGCCAGCAGCGCTAGCGGGGGGCCCACAGATACGCAGTATTTT. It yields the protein CASSASGGPTDTQYF. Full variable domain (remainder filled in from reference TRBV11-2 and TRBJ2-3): EAGVAQSPRYKIIEKRQSVAFWCNPISGHATLYWYQQILGQGPKLLIQFQNNGVVDDSQLPKDRFSAERLKGVDSTLKIQPAKLEDSAVYLCASSASGGPTDTQYFGPGTRLTVL.

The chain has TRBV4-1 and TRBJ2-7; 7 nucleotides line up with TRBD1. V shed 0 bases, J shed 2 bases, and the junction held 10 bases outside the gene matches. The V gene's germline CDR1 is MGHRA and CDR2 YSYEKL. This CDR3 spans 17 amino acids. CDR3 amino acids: CASSQDRGSETTYEQYF. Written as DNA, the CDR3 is TGCGCCAGCAGCCAAGACAGGGGGTCAGAAACAACCTACGAGCAGTACTTC.

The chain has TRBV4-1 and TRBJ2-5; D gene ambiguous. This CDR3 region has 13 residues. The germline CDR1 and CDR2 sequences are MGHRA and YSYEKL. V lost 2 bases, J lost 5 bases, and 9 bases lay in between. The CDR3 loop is CASSQMRGETQYF. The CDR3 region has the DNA TGCGCCAGCAGCCAAATGCGTGGGGAGACCCAGTACTTC.

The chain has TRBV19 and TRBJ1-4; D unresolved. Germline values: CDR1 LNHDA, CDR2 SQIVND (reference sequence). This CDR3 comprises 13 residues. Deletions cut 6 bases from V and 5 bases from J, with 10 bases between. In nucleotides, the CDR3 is TGTGCCAGTAGGGGTCCCAGCAATGAAAAACTGTTTTTT. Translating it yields CASRGPSNEKLFF.

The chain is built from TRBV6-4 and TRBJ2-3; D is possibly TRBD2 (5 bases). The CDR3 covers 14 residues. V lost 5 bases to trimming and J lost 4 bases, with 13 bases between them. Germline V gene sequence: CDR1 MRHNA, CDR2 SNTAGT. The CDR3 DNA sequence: TGTGCCAGCAGTCCGGGGTCCTACCCAGATACGCAGTATTTT. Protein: CASSPGSYPDTQYF.

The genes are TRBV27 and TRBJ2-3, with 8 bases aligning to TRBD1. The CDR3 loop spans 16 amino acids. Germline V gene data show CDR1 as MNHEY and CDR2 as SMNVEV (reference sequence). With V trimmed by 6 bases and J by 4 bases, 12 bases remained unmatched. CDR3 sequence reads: CASRLMAGQGADTQYF. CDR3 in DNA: TGTGCCAGCAGACTGATGGCCGGACAGGGCGCAGATACGCAGTATTTT.

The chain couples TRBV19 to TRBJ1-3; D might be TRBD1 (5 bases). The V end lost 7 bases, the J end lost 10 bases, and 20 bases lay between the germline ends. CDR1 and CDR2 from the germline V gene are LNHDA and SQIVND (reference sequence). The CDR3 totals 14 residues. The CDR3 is CASIGGTPGPTIYF. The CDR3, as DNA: TGTGCCAGTATTGGCGGGACGCCGGGTCCGACCATATATTTT.

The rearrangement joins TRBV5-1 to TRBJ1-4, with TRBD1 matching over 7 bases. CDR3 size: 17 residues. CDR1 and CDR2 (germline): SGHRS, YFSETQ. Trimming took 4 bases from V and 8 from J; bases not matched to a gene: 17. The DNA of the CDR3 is TGCGCCAGCAGCCTAAATCCGCCAGGGGGAGCAGGAGAAAAACTGTTTTTT. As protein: CASSLNPPGGAGEKLFF.

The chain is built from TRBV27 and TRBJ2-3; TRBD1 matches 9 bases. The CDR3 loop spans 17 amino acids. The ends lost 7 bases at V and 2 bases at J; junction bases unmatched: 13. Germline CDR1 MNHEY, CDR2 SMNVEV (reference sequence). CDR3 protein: CASKPGQGIGNTDTQYF. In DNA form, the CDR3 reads TGTGCCAGCAAACCGGGACAGGGAATTGGTAACACAGATACGCAGTATTTT.

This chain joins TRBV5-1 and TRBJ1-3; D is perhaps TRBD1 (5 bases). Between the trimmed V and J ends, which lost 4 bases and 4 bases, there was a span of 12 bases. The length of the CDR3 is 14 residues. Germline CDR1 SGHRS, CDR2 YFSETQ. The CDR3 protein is CASSPGTGGNTIYF. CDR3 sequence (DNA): TGCGCCAGCAGCCCCGGGACTGGGGGAAACACCATATATTTT.

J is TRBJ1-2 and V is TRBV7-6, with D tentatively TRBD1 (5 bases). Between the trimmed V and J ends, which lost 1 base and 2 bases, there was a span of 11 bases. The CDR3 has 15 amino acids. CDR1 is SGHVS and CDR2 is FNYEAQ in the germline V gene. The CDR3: CASSLESGINYGYTF. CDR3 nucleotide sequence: TGTGCCAGCAGCTTAGAATCAGGGATAAACTATGGCTACACCTTC.

CDR3 in amino acids: CASSPGGEKNIQYF. The CDR3 coding sequence is TGTGCCAGCAGCCCAGGGGGCGAAAAAAACATTCAGTACTTC. The chain uses TRBV5-4 and TRBJ2-4; 8 bases are shared with TRBD1. The junction had 4 bases not matched to a gene; V was cut back by 4 bases and J by 4 bases. The germline V gene encodes CDR1 SGHNT and CDR2 YYREEE (reference sequence). The CDR3 runs 14 residues.

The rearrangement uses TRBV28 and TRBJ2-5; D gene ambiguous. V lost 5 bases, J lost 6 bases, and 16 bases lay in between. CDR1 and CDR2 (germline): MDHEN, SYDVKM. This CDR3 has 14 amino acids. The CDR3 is CASSLADVVKTQYF. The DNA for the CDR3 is TGTGCCAGCAGTCTGGCTGACGTTGTAAAGACCCAGTACTTC.

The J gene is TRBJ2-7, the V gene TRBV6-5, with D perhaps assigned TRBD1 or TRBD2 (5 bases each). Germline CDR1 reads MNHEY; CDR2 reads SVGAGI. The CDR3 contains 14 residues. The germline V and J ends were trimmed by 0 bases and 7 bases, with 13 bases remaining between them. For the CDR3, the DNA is TGTGCCAGCAGTTACTCAGGGGACGGGTATGAGCAGTACTTC. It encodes CASSYSGDGYEQYF.

CDR3 sequence (DNA): TGCGCCAGCAGCCAAAGAACTGGGGGGGCCGGGGAGCTGTTTTTT. Amino acid sequence: CASSQRTGGAGELFF. The chain links TRBV4-3 to TRBJ2-2; 7 bases line up with TRBD2. CDR3 length: 15 residues. After removal of 2 bases from V and 6 bases from J, the junction contained 6 bases not matched to a gene. The V gene's germline CDR1 is LGHNA and CDR2 YSLEER.

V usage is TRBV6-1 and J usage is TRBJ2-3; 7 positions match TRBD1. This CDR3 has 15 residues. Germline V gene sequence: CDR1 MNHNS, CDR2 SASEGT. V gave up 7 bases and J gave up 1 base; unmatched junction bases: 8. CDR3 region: CASNNPDRGTDTQYF. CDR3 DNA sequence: TGTGCCAGCAATAACCCCGACAGGGGCACAGATACGCAGTATTTT.